Following are 12 T cell receptor beta chains from one sample sequenced in a study of cytomegalovirus exposure and HLA in healthy donors (dated 2017 in TCRdb). Receptor amplification or capture employed the immunoSEQ multiplex PCR assay. For the multiplex PCR, a mixture combining 60 forward primers for TCR Vbeta segments and 13 reverse primers for TCR Jbeta segments was used. Drawn from immuneACCESS, this table holds only the in-frame rearrangements with V and J called that TCRdb kept. Clones are partly lost; checked studies trace under half to an unresolved V gene and leave the rest unexplained. The sample table holds fewer than 250,000 clones, of which 70% to 80% were seen once. In total, the top ten clones hold roughly 1.4% of the sample. The sample consisted of PBMCs. The receptors here all came from a woman aged 50 to 60 in good health and CMV-seronegative.

This chain joins TRBV5-1 and TRBJ2-2, with a tentative D call TRBD2 (6 bases). Germline CDR1 is SGHRS and CDR2 is YFSETQ. CDR3 length: 16 residues. V was shortened by 4 bases and J by 7 bases, with 20 bases between the two germline ends. CDR3 in DNA: TGCGCCAGCAGCATTGGGGGGTTTCCGGCGAACGGGGAGCTGTTTTTT. Its translation: CASSIGGFPANGELFF.

The rearrangement joins TRBV13 to TRBJ2-2; TRBD2 aligns across 10 bases. Germline CDR1 is PRHDT and CDR2 is FYEKMQ (reference sequence). CDR3 size: 16 residues. V lost 3 bases and J lost 3; bases outside the gene matches: 4. The CDR3 loop reads CASSFRTSGYTGELFF. CDR3 bases: TGTGCCAGCAGCTTTCGGACTAGCGGTTACACCGGGGAGCTGTTTTTT.

This clone was seen once. The gene calls are TRBV9 and TRBJ1-2, with D uncertain. The CDR3 is made up of 12 amino acids. CDR1 is SGDLS and CDR2 is YYNGEE in the germline V gene. V lost 0 bases, J lost 6 bases, and 6 bases lay in between. DNA for the CDR3: TGTGCCAGCAGCGTAGACGGGGATGGCTACACCTTC. Translated, it gives CASSVDGDGYTF.

This clone was observed a few times. The chain carries TRBV4-3 and TRBJ2-2, with a tentative D call TRBD2 (6 bases). This CDR3 has 21 residues. The germline V and J ends were trimmed by 1 base and 3 bases, with 27 bases remaining between them. Looked up from germline, CDR1 is LGHNA and CDR2 is YSLEER. The CDR3 spells CASSQGLEEANSGDYTGELFF. As DNA, the CDR3 is TGCGCCAGCAGCCAAGGACTGGAAGAAGCTAATAGCGGTGATTACACCGGGGAGCTGTTTTTT.

The chain is built from TRBV21-1 and TRBJ2-5; TRBD2 was called by the table and not checked on the DNA. TRBV21-1 is flagged as a pseudogene. This CDR3 is 11 amino acids long. The CDR3 reads CASSPPGTQYF. The CDR3, as DNA: TGTGCCAGCAGCCCCCCGGGGACCCAGTACTTC.

The chain joins TRBV7-3 to TRBJ2-1; D uncertain. Germline loops: CDR1 SGHTA, CDR2 FQGTGA. CDR3 length: 13 amino acids. Trimming took 2 bases from V and 9 from J, leaving 11 bases between them. The CDR3 protein is CASSLASSFEQFF. The CDR3 coding sequence is TGTGCCAGCAGCTTAGCTAGTAGTTTTGAGCAGTTCTTC.

The chain carries TRBV5-4 and TRBJ2-1; 11 positions match TRBD2. Per germline, CDR1 SGHNT and CDR2 YYREEE (reference sequence). The CDR3 length is 16 residues. V shed 4 bases, J shed 3 bases, and the junction held 6 bases outside the gene matches. The CDR3 DNA is TGTGCCAGCAGCCGTCGACTAGCGGGAATCTACAATGAGCAGTTCTTC. As protein: CASSRRLAGIYNEQFF.

The gene calls are TRBV6-5 and TRBJ1-2, with TRBD1 identical over 10 bases. Germline lookup yields CDR1 MNHEY and CDR2 SVGAGI. The CDR3 totals 15 residues. V lost 8 bases, J lost 8 bases, and 14 bases stayed unmatched. CDR3 protein: CASYRQGAGIGGYTF. The CDR3 DNA reads TGTGCCAGCTACCGACAGGGGGCGGGCATAGGGGGCTACACCTTC.

The rearrangement links TRBV5-4 to TRBJ2-1, with D possibly TRBD1 on 5 matching bases. CDR3 length equals 15 residues. Germline lookup yields CDR1 SGHNT and CDR2 YYREEE (reference sequence). Trimming stripped 4 bases from V and 2 bases from J, with 13 bases between. Written as DNA, the CDR3 is TGTGCCAGCAGCATCGGACAAGGGGCCTACAATGAGCAGTTCTTC. Its translation: CASSIGQGAYNEQFF. The variable domain in full, completed from reference TRBV5-4 and TRBJ2-1, reads ETGVTQSPTHLIKTRGQQVTLRCSSQSGHNTVSWYQQALGQGPQFIFQYYREEENGRGNFPPRFSGLQFPNYSSELNVNALELDDSALYLCASSIGQGAYNEQFFGPGTRLTVL.

This rearrangement joins TRBV6-5 to TRBJ2-7; tentatively, D is TRBD2 (5 bases). CDR3 length equals 15 residues. V lost 0 bases and J lost 7, with 16 bases in between. The germline V gene encodes CDR1 MNHEY and CDR2 SVGAGI. The CDR3 loop is CASSYSAGGREEQYF. The CDR3 bases are TGTGCCAGCAGTTACTCGGCAGGTGGTAGGGAGGAGCAGTACTTC.

V is TRBV4-1 and J is TRBJ1-2, with 8 bases identical to TRBD1. Germline trimming cut 0 bases from V and 2 bases from J; bases unmatched to any gene: 2. Per the germline V gene, CDR1 is MGHRA and CDR2 is YSYEKL. The CDR3 is 15 amino acids. The CDR3: CASSQDPGGNYGYTF. CDR3 bases: TGCGCCAGCAGCCAAGATCCAGGGGGCAACTATGGCTACACCTTC.

This clone was seen only a few times. The chain has TRBV4-3 and TRBJ2-1; D ambiguous. Germline CDR1 reads LGHNA; CDR2 reads YSLEER. The CDR3 extends over 15 amino acids. The V and J ends lost 0 bases and 6 bases respectively, with 12 bases between them. The chain's CDR3 is CASSQDWSNGNEQFF. As DNA, the CDR3 is TGCGCCAGCAGCCAAGATTGGAGTAACGGCAATGAGCAGTTCTTC.